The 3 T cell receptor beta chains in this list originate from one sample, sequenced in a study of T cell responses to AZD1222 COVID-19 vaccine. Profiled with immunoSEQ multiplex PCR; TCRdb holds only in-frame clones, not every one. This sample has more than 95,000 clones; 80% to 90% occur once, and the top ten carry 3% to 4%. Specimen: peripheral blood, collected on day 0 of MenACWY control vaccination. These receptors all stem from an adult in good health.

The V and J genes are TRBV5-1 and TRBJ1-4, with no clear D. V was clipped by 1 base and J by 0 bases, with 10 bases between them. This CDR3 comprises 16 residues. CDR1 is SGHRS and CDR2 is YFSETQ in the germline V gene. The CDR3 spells CASSLQPEATNEKLFF. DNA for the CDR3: TGCGCCAGCAGCTTGCAGCCGGAAGCAACTAATGAAAAACTGTTTTTT.

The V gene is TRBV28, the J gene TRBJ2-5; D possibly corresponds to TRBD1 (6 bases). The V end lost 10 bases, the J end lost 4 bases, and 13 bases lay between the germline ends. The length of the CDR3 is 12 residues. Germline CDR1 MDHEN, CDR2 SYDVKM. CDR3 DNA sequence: TGTGCCACCACAGGGCCGGGAGAGACCCAGTACTTC. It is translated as CATTGPGETQYF.

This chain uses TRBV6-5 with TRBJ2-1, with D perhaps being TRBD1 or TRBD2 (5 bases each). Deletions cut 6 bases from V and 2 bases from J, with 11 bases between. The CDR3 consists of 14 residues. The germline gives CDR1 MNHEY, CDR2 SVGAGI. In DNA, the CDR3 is TGTGCCAGCAGCCCCGGGGCCCCCTACAATGAGCAGTTCTTC. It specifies CASSPGAPYNEQFF.